This is a list of T cell receptor beta chains from one sample in a study of T cell responses to AZD1222 COVID-19 vaccine. Some clones are missing from TCRdb's copy, which holds only in-frame ones; the method was immunoSEQ multiplex PCR. The sample includes 120,000 or so clones, roughly 82% of them seen just once. The sample consisted of peripheral blood, taken 28 days after the second AZD1222 dose. The origin of the receptors is an adult who received the AZD1222 COVID-19 vaccine. CDR3s include the opening cysteine and the closing phenylalanine or tryptophan. Each record gives: clone size, D gene, J gene, V gene, CDR3 DNA, CDR3 protein. D genes are given only for firm matches. Only part of the rows carry a size: once, few, many, or a class if the clone is expanded.

>NA|NA|TRBJ2-7|TRBV6-2/TRBV6-3
TGTGCCAGCAGTTACTCGTTCGGGGGCCGAACCTACGAGCAGTACTTC
CASSYSFGGRTYEQYF
>NA|TRBD1|TRBJ1-1|TRBV11-2
TGTGCCAGCAGCCCAAGGACAGGTATGAACACTGAAGCTTTCTTT
CASSPRTGMNTEAFF
>few|NA|TRBJ1-2|TRBV7-9
TGTGCCAGCAGCGACCCCTCAGCCGTCGACCACTATGGCTACACCTTC
CASSDPSAVDHYGYTF
>NA|NA|TRBJ2-7|TRBV7-2
TGTGCCAGCAGGGTAGCCGCATTCGGACCCGAGCAGTACTTC
CASRVAAFGPEQYF
>NA|NA|TRBJ1-2|TRBV12-3/TRBV12-4
TGTGCCAGCAATACAGGTACCAACTATGGCTACACCTTC
CASNTGTNYGYTF
>NA|NA|TRBJ1-3|TRBV4-1
TGCGCCAGCAGCCAAGTTGGGGAATCTGGAAACACCATATATTTT
CASSQVGESGNTIYF
>NA|TRBD2|TRBJ2-1|TRBV5-1
TGCGCCAGCAGCTTGTCTAGCGGGGTCTACAATGAGCAGTTCTTC
CASSLSSGVYNEQFF
>NA|NA|TRBJ2-7|TRBV6-5
TGTGCCAGCAGTTACTCATCCTTTGGCTACGAGCAGTACTTC
CASSYSSFGYEQYF
>NA|TRBD1|TRBJ1-4|TRBV5-1
TGCGCCAGCAGCTTCCAGGGGGCTGAAAAACTGTTTTTT
CASSFQGAEKLFF
>NA|NA|TRBJ2-1|TRBV6-2/TRBV6-3
TGTGCCAGCAGTTATGAGGGCCCCTACAATGAGCAGTTCTTC
CASSYEGPYNEQFF
>NA|NA|TRBJ1-5|TRBV28
TGTGCCAGCAGTGCTATGGGGTGGGGGCCCCAACCGTGGCCCCAGCATTTT
CASSAMGWGPQPWPQHF
>NA|NA|TRBJ1-1|TRBV7-2
TGTGCCAGCAGCTTAGATGCCCGGCCGTATTTAGCTTTCTTT
CASSLDARPYLAFF
>NA|TRBD2|TRBJ2-1|TRBV7-2
TGTGCCAGCAGCTTCACGCGGGGGACCTACAATGAGCAGTTCTTC
CASSFTRGTYNEQFF
>NA|NA|TRBJ2-3|TRBV11-3
TGTGCCAGCAGCTTAGATCTGCATACGCAGTATTTT
CASSLDLHTQYF
>NA|NA|TRBJ2-5|TRBV5-1
TGCGCCAGCAGCGTGGTTGGCGAAGAGACCCAGTACTTC
CASSVVGEETQYF
>NA|TRBD1|TRBJ1-5|TRBV7-6
TGTGCCAGCAGCTCAGGGGGGGGGACCCATCAGCCCCAGCATTTT
CASSSGGGTHQPQHF
>NA|NA|TRBJ2-3|TRBV2
TGTGCCAGCAGTGTGGGGGAAGATACGCAGTATTTT
CASSVGEDTQYF
>NA|TRBD1|TRBJ1-1|TRBV5-1
TGCGCCAGCAGCGCGACAGGGGCGAACACTGAAGCTTTCTTT
CASSATGANTEAFF
>NA|NA|TRBJ1-2|TRBV23-1
TGCGCCACCACACCATCGGACACCGAATATGGCTACACCTTC
CATTPSDTEYGYTF
>once|NA|TRBJ1-1|TRBV3-1/TRBV3-2
TGTGCCAGCAGCCAGTACAGGGATACGAACACTGAAGCTTTCTTT
CASSQYRDTNTEAFF
>NA|NA|TRBJ1-1|TRBV6-5
TGTGCCAGCAGTTTGGCTGGGGAGGGAGCTTTCTTT
CASSLAGEGAFF
>NA|NA|TRBJ2-7|TRBV10-3
TGTGCCATCAGCACCAGCACAGGGATCTACGAGCAGTACTTC
CAISTSTGIYEQYF
>NA|TRBD1|TRBJ1-1|TRBV28
TGTGCCAGCAATTGGCTCCGGGACAGCGGGAACTTCTTT
CASNWLRDSGNFF
>NA|NA|TRBJ1-1|TRBV11-3
TGTGCCAGCAGCAAATCCCAGGGAACCGGAGCTTTCTTT
CASSKSQGTGAFF
>NA|NA|TRBJ1-4|TRBV10-3
TGTGCCTCCCGGTGGGCAACTAATGAAAAACTGTTTTTT
CASRWATNEKLFF
>NA|NA|TRBJ2-7|TRBV2
TGTGCCAGCAGCCTTGGGAACGAGCAGTACTTC
CASSLGNEQYF
>NA|NA|TRBJ1-5|TRBV28
TGTGCCAGCAGTTCATCGGGGGTCTTTACCTTTAATCAGCCCCAGCATTTT
CASSSSGVFTFNQPQHF
>NA|NA|TRBJ1-4|TRBV4-3
TGCGCCAGCAGCCCAATTCAACAGGGTAATGAAAAACTGTTTTTT
CASSPIQQGNEKLFF
>NA|NA|TRBJ2-2|TRBV19
TGTGCCAGTAGTATTTCCCTCTCTAGCGATGGGACCGGGGAGCTGTTTTTT
CASSISLSSDGTGELFF
>NA|NA|TRBJ2-2|TRBV7-3
TGTGCCAGCAGCTATTACAATGCCGGGGAGCTGTTTTTT
CASSYYNAGELFF
>NA|NA|TRBJ2-1|TRBV6-5
TGTGCCAGCAGTAAGACAGGTAGTGGATACAATGAGCAGTTCTTC
CASSKTGSGYNEQFF
>NA|TRBD1|TRBJ1-1|TRBV6-5
TGTGCCAGCACCACGGACAGGTTCTCATCGGCTTTCTTT
CASTTDRFSSAFF
>NA|TRBD2|TRBJ2-3|TRBV7-3
TGTGCCAGCAGCTTAGCGGGGGGGCCATCAGATACGCAATATTTT
CASSLAGGPSDTQYF
>NA|NA|TRBJ1-1|TRBV6-6
TGTGCCAGCAGTTACTTGGGGGCTGAAGCTTTCTTT
CASSYLGAEAFF
>NA|NA|TRBJ2-3|TRBV11-2
TGTGCCAGCAGCTTAGGGACTACCCCGAGGACAGATACGCAGTATTTT
CASSLGTTPRTDTQYF